The subject of this entry is one T cell receptor beta chain. Its target antigen remains unknown. Per-nucleotide qualities are absent, and no much larger clonotype sits a single base away. Each collaborating institution followed its own protocols to collect whole blood in K2EDTA tubes. Collaborator samples were shipped for TCRbeta analysis as frozen whole blood, isolated PBMCs, or DNA extracted from either sample type. These data are taken from a study of blood T cell repertoires in COVID-19 (dated by TCRdb to the early 2020s). With respect to the entire study: Collaborator samples came from the United States, Italy and Spain and covered acute and convalescent phases of COVID-19. The material from the prospective study consisted of cDNA or gDNA derived from T cells, B-cell-depleted T cells, or PBMCs. Subjects who had been exposed to COVID-19, were actively infected with it, or had recovered from it provided the deeply sampled blood TCRbeta repertoires that made up the dataset. The repertoires were released in a freely available public database meant as a resource for research on the immune response to SARS-CoV-2. Samples were obtained from the ongoing ImmuneRACE study (first 160 participants) and from about 1,300 subjects provided by 6 global collaborators. A de-identified subject ID, COVID-19 status, age in years and sex were almost always included in the sample metadata. Where available, HLA class I and class II types were taken from metadata supplied by the sample provider and were not determined by assay-based typing.

Findings and caveats that apply to the study as a whole: Clinical and demographic metadata were provided uncurated, with the amount varying by source and participant.

The immunoSEQ Assay, a bias-controlled multiplex PCR, was used to amplify TCRbeta CDR3 regions from genomic DNA. The paper's processing steps were these. Within the assay, amplification of reference gene primers was used to estimate how many nucleated cells each sample contained. To quantify the absolute abundance of each unique TCRbeta CDR3 rearrangement, sequence reads were collapsed and filtered. For each sample, productive Simpson clonality was calculated by taking the square root of Simpson's diversity index across productive rearrangements. This is the immuneACCESS table as TCRdb keeps it, with only in-frame sequences that have V and J called. A part of the clones is gone; compared with another copy, unresolved V genes explain less than half, and the rest is unexplained. V and J calls and clone size are those listed in that table; D and trimming were worked out from the DNA. This sample comprises 34,000 or so clones, 85% to 95% of them detected only once. Less than 50% of the sample is held by the ten biggest clonotypes.

The sample taken for sequencing was peripheral blood. This sequence was found in a man in his fifties or sixties with active or convalescent COVID-19.

The CDR3 region: CASSPGLSSYEQYF. Read as DNA, the sequence is TGTGCCAGCAGCCCCGGACTATCCTCCTACGAGCAGTACTTC. The chain uses TRBV3-1 (or the pseudogene TRBV3-2) and TRBJ2-7; TRBD2 is perhaps the D gene, given 6 matching bases. CDR1 and CDR2 (LGHDT, YNNKEL) derive from the germline V gene (reference sequence). The CDR3 goes from the cysteine to the phenylalanine over 14 residues. Solely the CDR3 DNA is kept, with 42 bases framed from the first base. The germline ends are 10 bases apart after V is trimmed by 4 bases and J by 0 bases.